This T cell receptor beta chain was sequenced for a study of cytomegalovirus exposure and HLA in healthy donors. Turning to the study itself: The roughly 130 validation repertoires used the same platform as the roughly 700 first-cohort repertoires (as reported by a later analysis).

The repertoire was sequenced with immunoSEQ multiplex PCR; TCRdb's copy has only in-frame clones and lacks some. The sample contains over 150,000 clones, approximately 87% of which appear only once. Study conclusions and caveats: In the approximately 130 validation repertoires, a later analysis found that first-cohort TCR clusters tended to co-occur.

This CDR3 region has 11 residues. Trimming cost V 2 bases and J 5 bases, with 5 bases left between them. Per the germline V gene, CDR1 is SGHDT and CDR2 is YYEEEE. This clone showed up just a few times. The antigen remains unidentified. The clonotype was recovered from a woman aged 25 to 39 in good health and CMV-seronegative. Input material: PBMCs. The genes are TRBV5-6 and TRBJ2-7; D not certain. The CDR3 sequence is CASSFEDEQYF. The CDR3, as DNA: TGTGCCAGCAGCTTTGAGGACGAGCAGTACTTC.